This T cell receptor beta chain was observed in a study of technical replicates of blood from a few donors. This clone has a handful of counts. Produced via immunoSEQ multiplex PCR; TCRdb's table is partial and in-frame only. The table shows just under 60,000 clones, with roughly nine tenths occurring only once. V trimming: 6 bases; J trimming: 5 bases; junction bases outside the gene matches: 3. The germline V gene encodes CDR1 SEHNR and CDR2 FQNEAQ (reference sequence). This CDR3 has 12 amino acids. Material: PBMCs. This sequence joins TRBV7-9 and TRBJ1-1; 7 nucleotides line up with TRBD1. The TCR was taken from a human donor in good health. Some clones in this sample may be carry-over from other donors' samples. CDR3 sequence: CASRSTGTEAFF. In nucleotides, the CDR3 is TGTGCCAGCAGATCGACAGGGACTGAAGCTTTCTTT.